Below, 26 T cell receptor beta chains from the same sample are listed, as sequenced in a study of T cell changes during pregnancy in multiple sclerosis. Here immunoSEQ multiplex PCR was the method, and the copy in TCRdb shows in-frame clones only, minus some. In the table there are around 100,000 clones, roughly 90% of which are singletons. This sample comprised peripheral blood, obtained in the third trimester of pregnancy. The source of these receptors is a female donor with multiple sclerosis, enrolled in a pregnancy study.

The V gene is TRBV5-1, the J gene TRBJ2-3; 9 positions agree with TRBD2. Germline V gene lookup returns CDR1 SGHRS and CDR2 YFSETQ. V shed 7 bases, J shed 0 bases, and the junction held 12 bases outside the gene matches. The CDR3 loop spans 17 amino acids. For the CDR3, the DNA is TGCGCCAGCGTTCGCGGGGGGGCCGGGCCTAGCACAGATACGCAGTATTTT. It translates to CASVRGGAGPSTDTQYF.

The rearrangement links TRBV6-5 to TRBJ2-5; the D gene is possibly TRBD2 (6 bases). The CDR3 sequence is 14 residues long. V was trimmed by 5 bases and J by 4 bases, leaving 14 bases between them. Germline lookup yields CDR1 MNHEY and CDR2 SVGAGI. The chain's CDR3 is CASSEAGRGETQYF. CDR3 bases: TGTGCCAGCAGTGAGGCGGGAAGGGGAGAGACCCAGTACTTC.

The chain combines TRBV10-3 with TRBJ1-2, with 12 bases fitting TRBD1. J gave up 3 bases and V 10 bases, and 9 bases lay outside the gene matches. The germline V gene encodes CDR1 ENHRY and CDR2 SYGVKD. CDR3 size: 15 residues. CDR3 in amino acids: CATLEGQGADYGYTF. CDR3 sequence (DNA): TGTGCCACCTTAGAGGGACAGGGGGCCGACTATGGCTACACCTTC.

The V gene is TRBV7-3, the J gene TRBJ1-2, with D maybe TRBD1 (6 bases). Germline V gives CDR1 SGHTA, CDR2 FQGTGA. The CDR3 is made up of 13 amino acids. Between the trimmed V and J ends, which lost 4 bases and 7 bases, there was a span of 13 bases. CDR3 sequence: CASSSQGRVGYTF. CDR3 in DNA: TGTGCCAGCAGCTCCCAGGGGAGAGTTGGCTACACCTTC. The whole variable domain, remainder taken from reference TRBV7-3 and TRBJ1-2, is GAGVSQTPSNKVTEKGKYVELRCDPISGHTALYWYRQSLGQGPEFLIYFQGTGAADDSGLPNDRFFAVRPEGSVSTLKIQRTERGDSAVYLCASSSQGRVGYTFGSGTRLTVV.

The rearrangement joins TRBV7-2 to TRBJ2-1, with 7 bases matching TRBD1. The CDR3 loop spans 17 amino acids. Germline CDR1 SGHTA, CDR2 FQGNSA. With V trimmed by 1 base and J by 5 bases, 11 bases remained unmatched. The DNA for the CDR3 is TGTGCCAGCAGCTTAGTCGACAGGGTTAAACTCAACAATGAGCAGTTCTTC. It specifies CASSLVDRVKLNNEQFF.

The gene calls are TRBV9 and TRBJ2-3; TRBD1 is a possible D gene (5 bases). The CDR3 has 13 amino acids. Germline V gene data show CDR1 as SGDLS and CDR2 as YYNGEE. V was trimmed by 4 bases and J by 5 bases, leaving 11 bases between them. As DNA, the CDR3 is TGTGCCAGCAGCAAATGGACATTAGATACGCAGTATTTT. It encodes CASSKWTLDTQYF.

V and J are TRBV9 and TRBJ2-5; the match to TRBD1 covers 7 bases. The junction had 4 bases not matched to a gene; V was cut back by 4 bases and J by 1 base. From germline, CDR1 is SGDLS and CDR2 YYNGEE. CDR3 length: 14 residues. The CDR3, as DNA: TGTGCCAGCAGCCCGTGGACAGGCCAAGAGACCCAGTACTTC. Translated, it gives CASSPWTGQETQYF.

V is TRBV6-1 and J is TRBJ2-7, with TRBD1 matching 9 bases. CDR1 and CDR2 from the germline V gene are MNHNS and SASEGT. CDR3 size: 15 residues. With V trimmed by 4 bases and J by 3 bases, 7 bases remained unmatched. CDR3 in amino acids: CASSAQGADGYEQYF. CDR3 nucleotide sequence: TGTGCCAGCAGTGCACAGGGGGCCGACGGCTACGAGCAGTACTTC.

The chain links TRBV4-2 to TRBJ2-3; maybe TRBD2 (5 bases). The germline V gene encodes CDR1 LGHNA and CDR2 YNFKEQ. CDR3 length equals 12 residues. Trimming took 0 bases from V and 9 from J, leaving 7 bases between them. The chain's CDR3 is CASSQELETQYF. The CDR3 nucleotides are TGTGCCAGCAGCCAAGAACTAGAGACGCAGTATTTT.

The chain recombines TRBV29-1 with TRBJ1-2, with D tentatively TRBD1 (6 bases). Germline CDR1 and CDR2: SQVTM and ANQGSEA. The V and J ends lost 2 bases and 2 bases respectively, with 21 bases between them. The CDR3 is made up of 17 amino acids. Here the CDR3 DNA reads TGCAGCGTTGAACCCCCTCTTTGGACAGTGACGAACTATGGCTACACCTTC. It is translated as CSVEPPLWTVTNYGYTF.

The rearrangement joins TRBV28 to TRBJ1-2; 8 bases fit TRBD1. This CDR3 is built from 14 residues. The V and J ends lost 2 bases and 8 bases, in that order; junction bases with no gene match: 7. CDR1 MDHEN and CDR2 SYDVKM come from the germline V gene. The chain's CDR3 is CASSLRVQGGGYTF. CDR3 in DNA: TGTGCCAGCAGTTTAAGAGTACAGGGGGGGGGCTACACCTTC.

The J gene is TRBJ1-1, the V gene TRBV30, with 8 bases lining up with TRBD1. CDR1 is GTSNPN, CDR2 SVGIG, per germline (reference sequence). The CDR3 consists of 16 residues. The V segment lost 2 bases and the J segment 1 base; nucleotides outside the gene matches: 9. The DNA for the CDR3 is TGTGCCTGGAGTCGGACTACAGGGGGTCGGAACACTGAAGCTTTCTTT. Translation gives CAWSRTTGGRNTEAFF.

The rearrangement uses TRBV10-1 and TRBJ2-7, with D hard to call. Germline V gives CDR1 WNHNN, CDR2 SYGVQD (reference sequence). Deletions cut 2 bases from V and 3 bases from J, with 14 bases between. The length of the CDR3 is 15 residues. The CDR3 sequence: CASSEERHVNYEQYF. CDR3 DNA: TGCGCCAGCAGTGAGGAACGACACGTAAACTACGAGCAGTACTTC.

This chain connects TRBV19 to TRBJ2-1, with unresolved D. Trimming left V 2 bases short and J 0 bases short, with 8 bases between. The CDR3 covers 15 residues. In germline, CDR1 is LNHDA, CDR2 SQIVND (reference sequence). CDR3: CASSIKPYSYNEQFF. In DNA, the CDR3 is TGTGCCAGTAGTATAAAGCCCTACTCCTACAATGAGCAGTTCTTC. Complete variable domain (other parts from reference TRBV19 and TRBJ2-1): DGGITQSPKYLFRKEGQNVTLSCEQNLNHDAMYWYRQDPGQGLRLIYYSQIVNDFQKGDIAEGYSVSREKKESFPLTVTSAQKNPTAFYLCASSIKPYSYNEQFFGPGTRLTVL.

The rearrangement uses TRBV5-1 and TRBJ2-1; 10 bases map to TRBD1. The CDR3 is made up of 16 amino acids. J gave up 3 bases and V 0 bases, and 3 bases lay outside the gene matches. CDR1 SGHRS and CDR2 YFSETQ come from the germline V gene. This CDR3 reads CASSLGWDRGYNEQFF. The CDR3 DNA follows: TGCGCCAGCAGCTTGGGATGGGACAGGGGCTACAATGAGCAGTTCTTC.

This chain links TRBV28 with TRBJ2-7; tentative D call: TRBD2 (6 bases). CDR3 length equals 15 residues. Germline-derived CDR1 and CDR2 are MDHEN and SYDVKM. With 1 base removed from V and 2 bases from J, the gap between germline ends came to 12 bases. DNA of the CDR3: TGTGCCAGCAGTTTATCGGGACGGACTACCTACGAGCAGTACTTC. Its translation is CASSLSGRTTYEQYF.

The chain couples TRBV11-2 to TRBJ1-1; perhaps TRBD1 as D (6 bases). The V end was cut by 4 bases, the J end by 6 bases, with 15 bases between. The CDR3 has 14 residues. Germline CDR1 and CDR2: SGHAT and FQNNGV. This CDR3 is CASSSRTATAEAFF. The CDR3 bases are TGTGCCAGCAGCTCCCGGACAGCAACGGCTGAAGCTTTCTTT.

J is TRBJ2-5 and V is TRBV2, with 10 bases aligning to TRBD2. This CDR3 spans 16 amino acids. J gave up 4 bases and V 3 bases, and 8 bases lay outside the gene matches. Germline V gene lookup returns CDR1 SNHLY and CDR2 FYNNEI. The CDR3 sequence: CASSEGLAGVPETQYF. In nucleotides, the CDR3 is TGTGCCAGCAGTGAGGGGCTAGCGGGAGTTCCAGAGACCCAGTACTTC.

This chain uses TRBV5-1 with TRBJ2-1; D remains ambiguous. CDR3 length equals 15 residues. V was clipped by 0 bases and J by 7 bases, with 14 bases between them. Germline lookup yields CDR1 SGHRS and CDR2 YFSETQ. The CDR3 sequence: CASSLGALVGNEQFF. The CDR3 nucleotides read TGCGCCAGCAGCTTGGGCGCTCTGGTCGGGAATGAGCAGTTCTTC.

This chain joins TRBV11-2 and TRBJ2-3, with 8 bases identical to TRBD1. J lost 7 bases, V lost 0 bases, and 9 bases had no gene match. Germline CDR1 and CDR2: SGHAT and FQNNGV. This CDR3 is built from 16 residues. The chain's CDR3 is CASSLEGQVGAYTQYF. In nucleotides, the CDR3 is TGTGCCAGCAGCTTAGAGGGACAGGTCGGAGCCTATACGCAGTATTTT.

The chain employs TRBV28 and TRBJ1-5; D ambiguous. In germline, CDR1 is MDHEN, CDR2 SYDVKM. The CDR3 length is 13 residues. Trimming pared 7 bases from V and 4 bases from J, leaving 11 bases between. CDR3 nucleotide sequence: TGTGCCAGCACCTCATCCCAGAATCAGCCCCAGCATTTT. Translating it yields CASTSSQNQPQHF.

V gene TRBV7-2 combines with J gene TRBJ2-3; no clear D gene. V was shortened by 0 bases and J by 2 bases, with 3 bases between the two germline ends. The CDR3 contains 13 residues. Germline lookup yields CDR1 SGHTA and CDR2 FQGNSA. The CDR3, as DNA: TGTGCCAGCAGCTTAGCGTACACAGATACGCAGTATTTT. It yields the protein CASSLAYTDTQYF.

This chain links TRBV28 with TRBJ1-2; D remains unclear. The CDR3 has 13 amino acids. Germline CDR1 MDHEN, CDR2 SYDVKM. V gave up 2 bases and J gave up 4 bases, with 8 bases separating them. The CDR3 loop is CASSLISIYGYTF. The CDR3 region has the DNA TGTGCCAGCAGTTTAATCAGTATCTATGGCTACACCTTC.

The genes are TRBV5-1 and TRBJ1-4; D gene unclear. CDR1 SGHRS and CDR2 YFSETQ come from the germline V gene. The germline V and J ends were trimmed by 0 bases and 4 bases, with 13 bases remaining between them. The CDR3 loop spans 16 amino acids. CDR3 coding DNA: TGCGCCAGCAGCTTGGGACGGCTAAGGAGTAATGAAAAACTGTTTTTT. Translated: CASSLGRLRSNEKLFF.

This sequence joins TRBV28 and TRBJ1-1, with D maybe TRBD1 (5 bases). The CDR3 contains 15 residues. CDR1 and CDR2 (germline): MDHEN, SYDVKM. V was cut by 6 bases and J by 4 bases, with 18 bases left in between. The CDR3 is CASSPTLSGATEAFF. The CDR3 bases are TGTGCCAGCAGCCCGACGTTAAGCGGGGCCACTGAAGCTTTCTTT.

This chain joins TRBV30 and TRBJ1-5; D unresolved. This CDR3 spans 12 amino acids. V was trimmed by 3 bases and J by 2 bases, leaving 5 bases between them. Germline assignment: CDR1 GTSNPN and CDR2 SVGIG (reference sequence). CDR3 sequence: CAWSRRNQPQHF. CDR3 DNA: TGTGCCTGGAGCAGGCGCAATCAGCCCCAGCATTTT.